The 9 T cell receptor beta chains given below trace back to one sample, sequenced in a study of T-cell reconstitution after alpha-beta-depleted transplantation in children. Researchers prepared the TCRbeta library using unique molecular identifiers, the study reports. Via MiXCR, TCRdb re-called the PCR reads, giving one row per CDR3 protein. Here the sample spans almost 250,000 distinct CDR3 sequences, about 26% being singletons. The sample consisted of PBMCs, taken before TCRalphabeta/CD19-depleted stem cell transplant. The receptors stem from a girl aged 2-9 years with Fanconi anemia, due to receive a stem cell transplant.

Comments on this clonotype: A much bigger clone sits one base away, suggesting this may be a read error. The chain recombines TRBV7-2 with TRBJ2-1; no clear D gene. CDR1 and CDR2 (germline): SGHTA, FQGNSA. Trimming took 3 bases from V and 6 from J, leaving 12 bases between them. The CDR3 runs 14 residues. The chain's CDR3 is CASSFVIGFNEQFF. In nucleotides, the CDR3 is TGTGCCAGCAGCTTCGTAATTGGGTTCAATGAGCAGTTCTTC.

V and J are TRBV12-3 or TRBV12-4 and TRBJ1-2; D is undetermined. This CDR3 comprises 13 residues. Trimming cost V 3 bases and J 3 bases, with 8 bases left between them. The CDR3 reads CASSFQADYGYTF. Written as DNA, the CDR3 is TGTGCCAGCAGTTTCCAGGCTGACTATGGCTACACCTTC.

This clonotype was recorded many times. The chain uses TRBV9 and TRBJ2-5, with 8 bases that match TRBD1. The ends lost 4 bases at V and 1 base at J; junction bases unmatched: 6. Germline V lookup: CDR1 SGDLS, CDR2 YYNGEE. The CDR3 runs to 15 residues. The CDR3 bases are TGTGCCAGCAGCCCTGGGGACAGGATCCAAGAGACCCAGTACTTC. It yields the protein CASSPGDRIQETQYF.

The CDR3 reads CASSIFLGLGGGNTEAFF. For the CDR3, the DNA is TGTGCCAGTAGTATTTTCTTGGGCTTGGGCGGAGGGAACACTGAAGCTTTCTTT. V and J are TRBV19 and TRBJ1-1; D not resolved. Per the germline V gene, CDR1 is LNHDA and CDR2 is SQIVND (reference sequence). The CDR3 is 18 residues long. Trimming took 3 bases from V and 1 from J, leaving 21 bases between them.

This clonotype has ten or more counts. The chain links TRBV18 to TRBJ1-1; 7 nucleotides match TRBD1. V lost 6 bases to trimming and J lost 1 base; unmatched junction nucleotides: 8. The CDR3 has 15 amino acids. Germline CDR1 and CDR2: KGHSH and LQKENI. The CDR3 region is CASSFGQVQNTEAFF. CDR3 in DNA: TGTGCCAGCTCTTTCGGACAGGTGCAGAACACTGAAGCTTTCTTT.

The CDR3: CAWSVQSPEQYF. DNA of the CDR3: TGTGCCTGGAGTGTACAGTCTCCCGAGCAGTACTTC. The rearrangement links TRBV30 to TRBJ2-7; no clear D. This CDR3 contains 12 residues. Germline assignment: CDR1 GTSNPN and CDR2 SVGIG (reference sequence). The V gene lost 0 bases and the J gene lost 6 bases, with 9 bases spanning the gap.

This clonotype was observed many times. The chain links TRBV5-1 to TRBJ2-3; D unclear. CDR1 and CDR2 (germline): SGHRS, YFSETQ. This CDR3 has 15 amino acids. The V gene lost 0 bases and the J gene lost 1 base, with 9 bases spanning the gap. CDR3 residues: CASSLDLSGTDTQYF. The CDR3 nucleotides are TGCGCCAGCAGCTTGGATCTGTCAGGCACAGATACGCAGTATTTT.

In its sample, this clonotype was seen many times. V and J are TRBV4-2 and TRBJ2-2, with no clear D. Trimming stripped 1 base from V and 4 bases from J, with 16 bases between. The CDR3 has 17 amino acids. From germline, CDR1 is LGHNA and CDR2 YNFKEQ. The CDR3 sequence: CASSQGRTGDLTGELFF. Here the CDR3 DNA reads TGTGCCAGCAGCCAAGGCCGTACGGGCGACCTCACCGGGGAGCTGTTTTTT.

The genes are TRBV4-1 and TRBJ2-7, with TRBD2 as a possible D gene (6 bases). V lost 4 bases and J lost 3, with 10 bases in between. This CDR3 is built from 13 residues. The germline V gene encodes CDR1 MGHRA and CDR2 YSYEKL. The CDR3 is CASSRTGDYEQYF. The CDR3 DNA reads TGCGCCAGCAGCCGGACGGGAGACTACGAGCAGTACTTC.